These 17 T cell receptor beta chains came from one sample sequenced in a study of blood T cells in healthy people across ages. A J-beta primer mix and a sample-barcoded 5' primer were used in a second PCR of about 7 to 12 cycles. TCRdb re-analysed the 5' RACE reads in MiXCR, keeping a single row per CDR3 protein. The table has 780,000 or so distinct CDR3 sequences, about 25% seen once; the top ten hold under 4.5%. The data also belong to a second study, concerning T cells of mothers and their children.

Sequencing was done on a sample of blood. Receptor source: a boy aged 5-17 years in good health.

This chain uses TRBV13 with TRBJ2-1, with D hard to call. V was shortened by 5 bases and J by 2 bases, with 13 bases between the two germline ends. The germline V gene has CDR1 PRHDT and CDR2 FYEKMQ (reference sequence). This CDR3 has 15 residues. The DNA for the CDR3 is TGTGCCAGCAGCAGACCTAGACCAACCTACAATGAGCAGTTCTTC. Translating it yields CASSRPRPTYNEQFF.

This clonotype was seen a few times. The V and J genes are TRBV28 and TRBJ1-4; tentatively, D is TRBD1 (6 bases). Deletions cut 5 bases from V and 10 bases from J, with 23 bases between. Germline CDR1 and CDR2: MDHEN and SYDVKM. This CDR3 has 16 amino acids. The CDR3 DNA sequence: TGTGCCAGCAGTCGTAGGGGGGCCTTTGGCGATGGAAAACTGTTTTTT. Translation gives CASSRRGAFGDGKLFF.

This clonotype was seen a handful of times. The rearrangement joins TRBV7-2 to TRBJ2-7, with D possibly called TRBD1 or TRBD2 (7 bases each). The V end was cut by 5 bases, the J end by 5 bases, with 16 bases between. CDR3 size: 14 residues. Per the germline V gene, CDR1 is SGHTA and CDR2 is FQGNSA. The DNA of the CDR3 is TGTGCCAGCAGCGGCCAGGGGGGGCCCAACGAGCAGTACTTC. It codes for CASSGQGGPNEQYF.

This clonotype was seen more than once but under ten times. The chain joins TRBV6-5 to TRBJ1-5; 9 bases match TRBD1. The CDR3 sequence is 14 residues long. Germline trimming cut 6 bases from V and 4 bases from J; bases unmatched to any gene: 4. CDR1 is MNHEY and CDR2 is SVGAGI in the germline V gene. DNA of the CDR3: TGTGCCAGCAGGCCTGACAGGGGGAATCAGCCCCAGCATTTT. This translates into CASRPDRGNQPQHF.

This clonotype was detected a few times. This sequence joins TRBV7-3 and TRBJ1-5; perhaps TRBD1 as D (6 bases). Per the germline V gene, CDR1 is SGHTA and CDR2 is FQGTGA. The length of the CDR3 is 15 residues. The V end was cut by 1 base, the J end by 1 base, with 8 bases between. The CDR3 DNA follows: TGTGCCAGCAGCTTAATCAGGGGAAGCAATCAGCCCCAGCATTTT. Protein sequence: CASSLIRGSNQPQHF.

J is TRBJ2-5 and V is TRBV6-5; no clear D gene. The CDR3 totals 15 residues. V was trimmed by 3 bases and J by 0 bases, leaving 11 bases between them. Germline CDR1 reads MNHEY; CDR2 reads SVGAGI. The CDR3, as DNA: TGTGCCAGCAGTTATTACGGCGGAGACCAAGAGACCCAGTACTTC. Encoded protein: CASSYYGGDQETQYF.

V gene TRBV28 combines with J gene TRBJ2-6; D tentatively reads TRBD1 or TRBD2 (5 bases each). Trimming shortened V by 6 bases and J by 5 bases, and 17 bases separated the two germline ends. The CDR3 consists of 16 residues. Germline loops: CDR1 MDHEN, CDR2 SYDVKM. CDR3 amino acids: CASSGSWGSRANVLTF. CDR3 DNA: TGTGCCAGCAGCGGGTCCTGGGGGTCTAGGGCCAACGTCCTGACTTTC.

The rearrangement links TRBV20-1 to TRBJ1-6; 8 bases are a match to TRBD1. The ends lost 1 base at V and 2 bases at J; junction bases unmatched: 7. This CDR3 has 17 amino acids. From germline, CDR1 is DFQATT and CDR2 SNEGSKA (reference sequence). CDR3 nucleotides: TGCAGTGCTAGAGGTGGACAGGGTGGGCCCTATAATTCACCCCTCCACTTT. Protein sequence: CSARGGQGGPYNSPLHF.

The V gene is TRBV5-1, the J gene TRBJ2-7; 12 nucleotides match TRBD2. Trimming took 4 bases from V and 4 from J; bases not matched to a gene: 3. The CDR3 totals 14 residues. The germline V gene encodes CDR1 SGHRS and CDR2 YFSETQ. The CDR3 loop is CASSQTSGRYEQYF. CDR3 bases: TGCGCCAGCAGCCAAACTAGCGGGAGGTACGAGCAGTACTTC.

This chain joins TRBV6-6 and TRBJ2-5, with TRBD1 identical over 7 bases. The J call is doubtful: the DNA matches TRBJ2-7 better. The CDR3 has 15 amino acids. Germline CDR1 reads MNHNY; CDR2 reads SVGAGI (reference sequence). The CDR3 region has the DNA TGTGCCAGCAGTCCTACCGACAGGGTAGTCTACGAGCAGTACTTC. This encodes CASSPTDRVVYEQYF.

This clonotype was counted between two and nine times. The chain carries TRBV6-2 or TRBV6-3 and TRBJ1-4, with D tentatively TRBD1 (5 bases). The CDR3 spans 15 residues. CDR1 MNHEY and CDR2 SVGEGT come from the germline V gene. V was clipped by 0 bases and J by 7 bases, with 12 bases between them. CDR3 DNA: TGTGCCAGCAGTTACTCGTTGGGGGGACGTGAAAAACTGTTTTTT. Translating it yields CASSYSLGGREKLFF.

The chain joins TRBV5-1 to TRBJ2-5, with D perhaps TRBD1 (5 bases). Deletions cut 7 bases from V and 4 bases from J, with 17 bases between. In germline, CDR1 is SGHRS, CDR2 YFSETQ. The CDR3 is 14 residues long. The CDR3 DNA is TGCGCCAGCGGTATCCAGTTGCAGGGAGAGACCCAGTACTTC. Translation gives CASGIQLQGETQYF.

This clonotype came up a few times. CDR3 DNA: TGTGCCAGCAGCTTGAGTAGAATTCTCGACGAGCAGTACTTC. This translates into CASSLSRILDEQYF. The rearrangement links TRBV5-5 to TRBJ2-1, with unresolved D. The end of the DNA aligns better with TRBJ2-7, so the J call may be wrong. This CDR3 comprises 14 residues. The germline CDR1 and CDR2 sequences are SGHKS and YYEKEE (reference sequence).

This chain uses TRBV27 with TRBJ1-2, with D hard to call. Per the germline V gene, CDR1 is MNHEY and CDR2 is SMNVEV (reference sequence). The CDR3 consists of 14 residues. The germline V and J ends were trimmed by 4 bases and 8 bases, with 17 bases remaining between them. The CDR3, as DNA: TGTGCCAGCAGTTCGTCGGGCCAAGCTAAAGGCTACACCTTC. It encodes CASSSSGQAKGYTF.

This clonotype turned up a few times. Written as DNA, the CDR3 is TGCGCCAGCAGCCAAGTCAGGGGTTTCGAGCAGTACTTC. Encoded protein: CASSQVRGFEQYF. J is TRBJ2-7 and V is TRBV4-3; TRBD1 is a possible D gene (6 bases). The CDR3 runs 13 residues. V was pared by 1 base and J by 6 bases, with 10 bases between. The V gene's germline CDR1 is LGHNA and CDR2 YSLEER.

The V and J genes are TRBV5-1 and TRBJ2-7; possibly TRBD1 for D (6 bases). The CDR3 is 15 amino acids. CDR1 and CDR2 (germline): SGHRS, YFSETQ. Trimming took off 3 bases at V and 2 bases at J, with 15 bases between the two ends. The CDR3 DNA sequence: TGCGCCAGCAGCTGGGAAGGGACAATCGCCTACGAGCAGTACTTC. Its protein is CASSWEGTIAYEQYF.

This chain links TRBV20-1 with TRBJ2-7; maybe TRBD2 (7 bases). Germline CDR1 is DFQATT and CDR2 is SNEGSKA (reference sequence). The CDR3 is 18 amino acids. Trimming took 6 bases from V and 1 from J, leaving 28 bases between them. The CDR3 nucleotides read TGCAGTGCGATAGATCCCAGTCTCATGAGGGGGGGTTCCTACGAGCAGTACTTC. This gives the protein CSAIDPSLMRGGSYEQYF.